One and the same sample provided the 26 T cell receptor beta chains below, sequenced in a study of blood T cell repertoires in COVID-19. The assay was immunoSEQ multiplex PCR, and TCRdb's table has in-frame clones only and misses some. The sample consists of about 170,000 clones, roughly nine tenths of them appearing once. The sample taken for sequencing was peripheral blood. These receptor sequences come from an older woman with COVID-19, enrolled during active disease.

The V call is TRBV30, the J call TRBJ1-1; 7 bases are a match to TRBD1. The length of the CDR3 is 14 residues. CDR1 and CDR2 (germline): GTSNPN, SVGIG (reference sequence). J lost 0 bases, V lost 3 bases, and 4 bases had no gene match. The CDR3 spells CAWRQGPMNTEAFF. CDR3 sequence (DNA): TGTGCCTGGAGACAGGGGCCCATGAACACTGAAGCTTTCTTT. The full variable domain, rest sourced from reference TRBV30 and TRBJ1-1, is SQTIHQWPATLVQPVGSPLSLECTVEGTSNPNLYWYRQAAGRGLQLLFYSVGIGQISSEVPQNLSASRPQDRQFILSSKKLLLSDSGFYLCAWRQGPMNTEAFFGQGTRLTVV.

The DNA for the CDR3 is TGTGCCAGCAGCTTGGCAGCTAACTATGGCTACACCTTC. This codes for CASSLAANYGYTF. V usage is TRBV5-5 and J usage is TRBJ1-2, with D uncertain. There are 13 residues in the CDR3. The V and J ends lost 0 bases and 0 bases respectively, with 3 bases between them. CDR1 is SGHKS, CDR2 YYEKEE, per germline (reference sequence).

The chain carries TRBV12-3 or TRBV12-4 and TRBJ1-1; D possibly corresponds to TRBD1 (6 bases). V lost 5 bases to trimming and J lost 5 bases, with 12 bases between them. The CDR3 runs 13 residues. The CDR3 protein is CASSTKGETEAFF. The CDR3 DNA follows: TGTGCCAGCAGTACAAAGGGGGAAACTGAAGCTTTCTTT.

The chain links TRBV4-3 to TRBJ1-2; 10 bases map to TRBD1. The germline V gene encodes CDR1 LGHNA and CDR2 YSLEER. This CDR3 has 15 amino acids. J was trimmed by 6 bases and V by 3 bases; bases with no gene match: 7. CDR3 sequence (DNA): TGCGCCAGCAGCCAGGCAGCCGGGACAGGGGATGGCTACACCTTC. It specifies CASSQAAGTGDGYTF.

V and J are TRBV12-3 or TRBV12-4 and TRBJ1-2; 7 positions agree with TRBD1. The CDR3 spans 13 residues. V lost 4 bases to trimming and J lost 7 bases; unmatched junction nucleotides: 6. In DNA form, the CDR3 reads TGTGCCAGCAGTTCTACAGGGGACGCTGGCTACACCTTC. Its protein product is CASSSTGDAGYTF.

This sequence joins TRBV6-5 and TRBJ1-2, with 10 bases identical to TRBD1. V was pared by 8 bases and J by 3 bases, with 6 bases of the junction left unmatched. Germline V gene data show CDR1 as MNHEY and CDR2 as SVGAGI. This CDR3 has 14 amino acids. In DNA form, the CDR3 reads TGTGCCAGCCAAACCGGGACAGGGGACTATGGCTACACCTTC. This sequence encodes CASQTGTGDYGYTF.

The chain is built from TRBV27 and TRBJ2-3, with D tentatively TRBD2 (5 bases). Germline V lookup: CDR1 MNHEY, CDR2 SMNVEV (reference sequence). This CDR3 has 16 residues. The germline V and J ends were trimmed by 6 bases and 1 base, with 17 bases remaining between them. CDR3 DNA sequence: TGTGCCAGCAGCCTGATTGCAGTCGGGGGCACAGATACGCAGTATTTT. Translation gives CASSLIAVGGTDTQYF.

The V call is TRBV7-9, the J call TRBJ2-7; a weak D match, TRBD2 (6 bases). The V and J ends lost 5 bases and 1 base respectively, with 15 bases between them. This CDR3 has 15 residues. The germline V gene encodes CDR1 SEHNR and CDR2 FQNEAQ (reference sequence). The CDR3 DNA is TGTGCCAGCAGCCCTATGGCCAGCGGGTCCTACGAGCAGTACTTC. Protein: CASSPMASGSYEQYF.

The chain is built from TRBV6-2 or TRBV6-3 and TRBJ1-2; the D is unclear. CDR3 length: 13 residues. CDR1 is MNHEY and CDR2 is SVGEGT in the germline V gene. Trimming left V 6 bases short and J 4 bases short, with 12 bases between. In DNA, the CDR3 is TGTGCCAGCAGCCCCGGGTTTGGCTATGGCTACACCTTC. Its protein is CASSPGFGYGYTF.

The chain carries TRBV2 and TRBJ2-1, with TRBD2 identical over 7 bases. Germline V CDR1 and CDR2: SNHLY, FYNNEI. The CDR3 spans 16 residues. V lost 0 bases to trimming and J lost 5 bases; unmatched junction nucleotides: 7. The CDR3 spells CASSEALGLGNNEQFF. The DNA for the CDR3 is TGTGCCAGCAGTGAAGCCCTCGGACTAGGGAACAATGAGCAGTTCTTC.

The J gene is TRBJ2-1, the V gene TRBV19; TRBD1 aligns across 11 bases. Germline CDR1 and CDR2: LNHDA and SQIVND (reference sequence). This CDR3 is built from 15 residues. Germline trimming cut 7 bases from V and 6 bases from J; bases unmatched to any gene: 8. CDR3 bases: TGTGCCAGTACCCAAGGGGGACAGGGGGTCAATGAGCAGTTCTTC. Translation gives CASTQGGQGVNEQFF.

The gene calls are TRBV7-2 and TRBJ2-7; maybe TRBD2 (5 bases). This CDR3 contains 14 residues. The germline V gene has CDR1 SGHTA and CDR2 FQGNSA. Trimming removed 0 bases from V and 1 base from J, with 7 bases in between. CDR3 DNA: TGTGCCAGCAGCTTAGCGCCGGGGTCCTACGAGCAGTACTTC. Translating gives CASSLAPGSYEQYF.

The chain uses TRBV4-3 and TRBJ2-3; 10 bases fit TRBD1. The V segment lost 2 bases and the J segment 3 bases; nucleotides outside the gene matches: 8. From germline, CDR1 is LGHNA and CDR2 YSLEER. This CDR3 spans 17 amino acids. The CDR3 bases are TGCGCCAGCAGCCAAACAGCGACAGGGGGCTTTACAGATACGCAGTATTTT. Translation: CASSQTATGGFTDTQYF.

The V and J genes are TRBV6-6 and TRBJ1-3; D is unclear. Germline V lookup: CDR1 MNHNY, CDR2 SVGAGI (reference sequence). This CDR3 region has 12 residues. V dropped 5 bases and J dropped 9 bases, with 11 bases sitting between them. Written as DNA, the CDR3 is TGTGCCAGCAGTCCCTCCCGAGGCACCATATATTTT. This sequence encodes CASSPSRGTIYF.

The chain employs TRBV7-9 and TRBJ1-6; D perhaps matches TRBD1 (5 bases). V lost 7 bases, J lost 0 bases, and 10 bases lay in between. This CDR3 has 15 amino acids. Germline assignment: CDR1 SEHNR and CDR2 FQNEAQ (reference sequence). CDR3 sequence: CASNPGLSYNSPLHF. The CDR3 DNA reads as TGTGCCAGCAACCCGGGACTCTCCTATAATTCACCCCTCCACTTT.

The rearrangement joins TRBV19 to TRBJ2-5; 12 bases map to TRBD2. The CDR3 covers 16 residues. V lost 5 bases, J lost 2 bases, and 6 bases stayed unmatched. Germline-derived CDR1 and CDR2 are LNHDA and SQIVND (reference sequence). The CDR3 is CASSPRLAGVQETQYF. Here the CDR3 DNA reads TGTGCCAGTAGTCCCCGACTAGCGGGGGTACAAGAGACCCAGTACTTC.

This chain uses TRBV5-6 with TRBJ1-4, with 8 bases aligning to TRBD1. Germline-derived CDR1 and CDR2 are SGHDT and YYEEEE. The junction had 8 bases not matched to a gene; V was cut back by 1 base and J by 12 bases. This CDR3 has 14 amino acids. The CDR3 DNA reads TGTGCCAGCAGCTTGAGTAGGGACAGGATGGAACTGTTTTTT. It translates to CASSLSRDRMELFF.

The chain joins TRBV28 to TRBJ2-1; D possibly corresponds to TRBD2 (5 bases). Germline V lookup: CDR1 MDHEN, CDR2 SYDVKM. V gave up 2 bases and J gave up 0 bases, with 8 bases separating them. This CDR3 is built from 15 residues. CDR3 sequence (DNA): TGTGCCAGCAGTTTAGGCCTAGCCTCCTACAATGAGCAGTTCTTC. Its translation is CASSLGLASYNEQFF.

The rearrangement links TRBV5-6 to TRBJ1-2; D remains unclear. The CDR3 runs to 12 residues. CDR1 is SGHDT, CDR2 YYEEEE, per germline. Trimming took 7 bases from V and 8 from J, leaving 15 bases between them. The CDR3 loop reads CASERASWGYTF. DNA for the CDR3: TGTGCCAGCGAGAGGGCCTCTTGGGGCTACACCTTC.

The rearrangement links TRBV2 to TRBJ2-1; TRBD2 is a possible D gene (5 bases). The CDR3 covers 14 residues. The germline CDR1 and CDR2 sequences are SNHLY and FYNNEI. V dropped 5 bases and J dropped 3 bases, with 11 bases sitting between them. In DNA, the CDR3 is TGTGCCAGCAGTTCGGGCGGGCGCTACAATGAGCAGTTCTTC. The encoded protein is CASSSGGRYNEQFF.

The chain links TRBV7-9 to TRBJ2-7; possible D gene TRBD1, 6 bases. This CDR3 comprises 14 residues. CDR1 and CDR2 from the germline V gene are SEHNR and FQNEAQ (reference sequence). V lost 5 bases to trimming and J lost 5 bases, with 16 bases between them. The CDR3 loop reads CASSQTDRLHEQYF. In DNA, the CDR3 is TGTGCCAGCAGCCAAACCGACAGGCTCCACGAGCAGTACTTC.

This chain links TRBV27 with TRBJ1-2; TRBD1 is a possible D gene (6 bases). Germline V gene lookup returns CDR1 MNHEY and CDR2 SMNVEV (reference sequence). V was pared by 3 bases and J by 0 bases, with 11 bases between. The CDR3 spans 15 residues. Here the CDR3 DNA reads TGTGCCAGCAGTTTGGGGACAACGGCTAACTATGGCTACACCTTC. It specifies CASSLGTTANYGYTF.

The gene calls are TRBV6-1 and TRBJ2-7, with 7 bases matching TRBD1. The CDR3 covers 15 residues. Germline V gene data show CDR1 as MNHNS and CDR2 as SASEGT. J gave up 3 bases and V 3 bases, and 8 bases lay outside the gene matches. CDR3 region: CASSDRTGGNYEQYF. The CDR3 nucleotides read TGTGCCAGCAGTGATCGGACAGGAGGAAACTACGAGCAGTACTTC.

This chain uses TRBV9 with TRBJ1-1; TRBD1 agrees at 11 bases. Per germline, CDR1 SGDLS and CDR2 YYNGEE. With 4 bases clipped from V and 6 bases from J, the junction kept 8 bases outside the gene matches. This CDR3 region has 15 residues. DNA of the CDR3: TGTGCCAGCAGCCTCGGACAGGGGGCGTCTTCTGAAGCTTTCTTT. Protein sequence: CASSLGQGASSEAFF.

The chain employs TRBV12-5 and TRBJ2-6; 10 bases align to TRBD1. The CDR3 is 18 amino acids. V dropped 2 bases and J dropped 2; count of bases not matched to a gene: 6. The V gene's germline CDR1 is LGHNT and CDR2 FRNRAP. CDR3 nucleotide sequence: TGTGCTAGTGGTTTGATGGGACAGGGGATTGCTGGGGCCAACGTCCTGACTTTC. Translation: CASGLMGQGIAGANVLTF.

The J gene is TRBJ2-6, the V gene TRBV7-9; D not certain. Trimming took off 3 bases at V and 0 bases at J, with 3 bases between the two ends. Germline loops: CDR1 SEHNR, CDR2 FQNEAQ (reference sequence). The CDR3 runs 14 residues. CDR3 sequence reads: CASSFSSGANVLTF. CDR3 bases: TGTGCCAGCAGCTTTAGCTCTGGGGCCAACGTCCTGACTTTC.